The 4 T cell receptor beta chains given below trace back to one sample, sequenced in a study of regulatory T cells in long-lasting Graves disease. Arm-PCR with iRepertoire HTBI primers amplified the CDR3 regions for these TCR beta libraries. TCRdb re-called the multiplex PCR reads through MiXCR, storing one row per CDR3 protein. The sample lists about 440,000 distinct CDR3 sequences; 14% to 15% were seen once. Time point defined: newly diagnosed GD, antithyroid drugs for less than 3 months. Following extraction of RNA from PBMCs, that RNA was used to make the TCR library. The sample was also linked to a second study, of T cells in Graves' hyperthyroidism and ophthalmopathy.

Source: peripheral blood mononuclear cells (PBMCs), taken at new diagnosis, from a patient treated with antithyroid drugs. Source of these receptors: a woman aged 30 to 39 with Graves disease.

The chain is built from TRBV20-1 and TRBJ2-3; D may be TRBD1 (5 bases). The V and J ends lost 0 bases and 3 bases respectively, with 7 bases between them. This CDR3 is 13 amino acids long. Germline loops: CDR1 DFQATT, CDR2 SNEGSKA (reference sequence). The CDR3 DNA reads TGCAGTGCTAGAGAAGGGGTAACAGATACGCAGTATTTT. Residues: CSAREGVTDTQYF.

This clonotype was counted ten times or more. The rearrangement joins TRBV28 to TRBJ2-1; 9 bases are a match to TRBD1. The CDR3 totals 14 residues. The J segment lost 7 bases and the V segment lost 9 bases, leaving 10 bases of the junction unmatched. Germline V lookup: CDR1 MDHEN, CDR2 SYDVKM. CDR3 sequence: CASEGQGGTNEQFF. DNA of the CDR3: TGTGCCAGTGAGGGACAGGGTGGGACAAATGAGCAGTTCTTC.

This clonotype was recorded at least ten times. This rearrangement joins TRBV5-1 to TRBJ1-5; TRBD1 aligns across 9 bases. Germline CDR1 and CDR2: SGHRS and YFSETQ. V lost 5 bases, J lost 4 bases, and 7 bases stayed unmatched. The CDR3 spans 15 residues. The CDR3 DNA reads TGCGCCAGCAGAATAGGGACAGGGAGGAATCAGCCCCAGCATTTT. It translates to CASRIGTGRNQPQHF.

A single count supports this clonotype. The V gene is TRBV29-1, the J gene TRBJ1-4, with D tentatively TRBD1 (5 bases). The CDR3 runs 14 residues. Germline V gene sequence: CDR1 SQVTM, CDR2 ANQGSEA. Trimming cost V 6 bases and J 8 bases, with 19 bases left between them. The CDR3 bases are TGCAGCGTCTTACCCCCGGGGGTGGAGGAAAAACTGTTTTTT. This encodes CSVLPPGVEEKLFF.